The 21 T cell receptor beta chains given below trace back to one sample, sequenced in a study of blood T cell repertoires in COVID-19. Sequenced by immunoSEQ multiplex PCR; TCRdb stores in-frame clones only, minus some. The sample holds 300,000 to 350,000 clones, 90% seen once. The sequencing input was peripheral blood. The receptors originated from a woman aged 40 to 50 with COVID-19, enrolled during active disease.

The CDR3 nucleotides are TGTGCCAGCAGCTCCCGACGACAGATGAACACTGAAGCTTTCTTT. Protein sequence: CASSSRRQMNTEAFF. The chain is built from TRBV7-9 and TRBJ1-1; D might be TRBD1 (5 bases). CDR3 length equals 15 residues. The germline V and J ends were trimmed by 4 bases and 0 bases, with 12 bases remaining between them. Germline CDR1 reads SEHNR; CDR2 reads FQNEAQ (reference sequence).

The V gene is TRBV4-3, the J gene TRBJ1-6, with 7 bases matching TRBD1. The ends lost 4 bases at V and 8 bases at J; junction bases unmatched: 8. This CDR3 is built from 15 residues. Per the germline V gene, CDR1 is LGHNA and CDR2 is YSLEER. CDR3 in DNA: TGCGCCAGCAGCCGGATGACAGGGTGGGATTCACCCCTCCACTTT. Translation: CASSRMTGWDSPLHF.

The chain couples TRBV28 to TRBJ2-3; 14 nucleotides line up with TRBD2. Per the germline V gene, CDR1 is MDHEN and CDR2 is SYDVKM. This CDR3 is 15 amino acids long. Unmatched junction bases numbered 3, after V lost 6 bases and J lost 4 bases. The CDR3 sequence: CASRRTSGRPDTQYF. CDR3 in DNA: TGTGCCAGCAGAAGGACTAGCGGGAGGCCAGATACGCAGTATTTT.

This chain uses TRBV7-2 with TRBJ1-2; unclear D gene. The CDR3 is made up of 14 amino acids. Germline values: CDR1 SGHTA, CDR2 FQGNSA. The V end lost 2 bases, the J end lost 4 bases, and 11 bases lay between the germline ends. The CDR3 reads CASSLSGGSYGYTF. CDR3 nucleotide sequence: TGTGCCAGCAGCTTAAGTGGCGGGAGCTATGGCTACACCTTC.

The CDR3 reads CASSGNRGLGETQYF. CDR3 bases: TGTGCCAGCAGCGGAAACAGGGGGCTCGGGGAGACCCAGTACTTC. V gene TRBV9 combines with J gene TRBJ2-5; 9 bases line up with TRBD1. The CDR3 loop spans 15 amino acids. The germline CDR1 and CDR2 sequences are SGDLS and YYNGEE. Trimming at V came to 3 bases and at J to 5 bases, leaving 8 bases not matched to a gene. Looking up the rest from reference TRBV9 and TRBJ2-5 gives the full variable domain: DSGVTQTPKHLITATGQRVTLRCSPRSGDLSVYWYQQSLDQGLQFLIQYYNGEERAKGNILERFSAQQFPDLHSELNLSSLELGDSALYFCASSGNRGLGETQYFGPGTRLLVL.

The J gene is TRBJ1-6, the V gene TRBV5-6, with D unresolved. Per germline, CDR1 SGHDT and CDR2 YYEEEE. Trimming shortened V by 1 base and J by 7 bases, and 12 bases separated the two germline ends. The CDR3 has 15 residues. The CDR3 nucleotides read TGTGCCAGCAGCTTGTCTTTCGCGGGGAATTCACCCCTCCACTTT. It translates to CASSLSFAGNSPLHF. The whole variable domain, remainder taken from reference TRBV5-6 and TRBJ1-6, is DAGVTQSPTHLIKTRGQQVTLRCSPKSGHDTVSWYQQALGQGPQFIFQYYEEEERQRGNFPDRFSGHQFPNYSSELNVNALLLGDSALYLCASSLSFAGNSPLHFGNGTRLTVT.

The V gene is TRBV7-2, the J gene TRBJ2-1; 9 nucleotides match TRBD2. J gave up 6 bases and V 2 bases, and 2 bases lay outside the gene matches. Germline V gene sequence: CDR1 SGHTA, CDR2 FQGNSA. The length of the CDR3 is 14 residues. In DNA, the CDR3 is TGTGCCAGCAGCTTATGGCGGGGGGGCAATGAGCAGTTCTTC. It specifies CASSLWRGGNEQFF. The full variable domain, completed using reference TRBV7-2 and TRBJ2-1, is GAGVSQSPSNKVTEKGKDVELRCDPISGHTALYWYRQSLGQGLEFLIYFQGNSAPDKSGLPSDRFSAERTGGSVSTLTIQRTQQEDSAVYLCASSLWRGGNEQFFGPGTRLTVL.

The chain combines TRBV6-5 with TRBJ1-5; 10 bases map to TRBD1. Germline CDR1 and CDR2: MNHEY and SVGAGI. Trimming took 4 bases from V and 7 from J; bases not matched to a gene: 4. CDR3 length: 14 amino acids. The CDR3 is CASSSGQGRQPQHF. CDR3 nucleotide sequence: TGTGCCAGCAGTTCGGGACAGGGGAGGCAGCCCCAGCATTTT.

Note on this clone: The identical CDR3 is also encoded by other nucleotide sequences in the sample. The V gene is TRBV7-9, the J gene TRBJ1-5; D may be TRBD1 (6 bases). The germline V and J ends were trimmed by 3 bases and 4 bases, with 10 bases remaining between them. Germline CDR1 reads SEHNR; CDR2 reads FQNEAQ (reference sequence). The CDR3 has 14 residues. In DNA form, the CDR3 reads TGTGCCAGCAGCTTTGGGGGCATTAATCAGCCCCAGCATTTT. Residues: CASSFGGINQPQHF. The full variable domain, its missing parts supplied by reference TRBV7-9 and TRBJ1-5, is DTGVSQNPRHKITKRGQNVTFRCDPISEHNRLYWYRQTLGQGPEFLTYFQNEAQLEKSRLLSDRFSAERPKGSFSTLEIQRTEQGDSAMYLCASSFGGINQPQHFGDGTRLSIL.

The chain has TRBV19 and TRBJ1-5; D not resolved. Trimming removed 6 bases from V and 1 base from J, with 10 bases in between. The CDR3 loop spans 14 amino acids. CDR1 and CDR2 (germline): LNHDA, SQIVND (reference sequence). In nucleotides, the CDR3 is TGTGCCAGTAGCCGTATATCGAGCAATCAGCCCCAGCATTTT. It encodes CASSRISSNQPQHF.

CDR3 protein: CASSLGLAASNEQFF. DNA of the CDR3: TGTGCCAGCAGCTTGGGACTAGCGGCATCGAATGAGCAGTTCTTC. This chain connects TRBV5-4 to TRBJ2-1; 9 nucleotides match TRBD2. Trimming cost V 0 bases and J 7 bases; bases outside gene matches: 5. The CDR3 has 15 amino acids. Germline V gene lookup returns CDR1 SGHNT and CDR2 YYREEE (reference sequence).

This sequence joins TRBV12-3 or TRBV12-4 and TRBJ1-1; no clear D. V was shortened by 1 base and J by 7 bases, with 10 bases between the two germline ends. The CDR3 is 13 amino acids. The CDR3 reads CASSLVGGYEAFF. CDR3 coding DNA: TGTGCCAGCAGTTTAGTCGGCGGGTATGAAGCTTTCTTT.

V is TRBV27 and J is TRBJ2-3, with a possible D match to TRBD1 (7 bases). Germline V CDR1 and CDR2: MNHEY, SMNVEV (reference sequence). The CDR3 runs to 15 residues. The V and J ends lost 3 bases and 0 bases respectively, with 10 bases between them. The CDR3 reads CASSLTGTSTDTQYF. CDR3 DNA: TGTGCCAGCAGTTTGACAGGGACTAGCACAGATACGCAGTATTTT.

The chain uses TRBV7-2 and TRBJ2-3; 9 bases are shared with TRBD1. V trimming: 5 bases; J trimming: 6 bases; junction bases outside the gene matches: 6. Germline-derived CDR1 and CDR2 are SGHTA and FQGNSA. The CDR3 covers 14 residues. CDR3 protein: CASSQQGAKDTQYF. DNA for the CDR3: TGTGCCAGCAGCCAACAGGGGGCCAAGGATACGCAGTATTTT.

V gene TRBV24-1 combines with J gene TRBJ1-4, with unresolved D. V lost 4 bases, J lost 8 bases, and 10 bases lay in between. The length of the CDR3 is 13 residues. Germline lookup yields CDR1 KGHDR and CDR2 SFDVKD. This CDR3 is CATSDGYREKLFF. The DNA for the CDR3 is TGTGCCACCAGTGACGGGTACCGGGAAAAACTGTTTTTT.

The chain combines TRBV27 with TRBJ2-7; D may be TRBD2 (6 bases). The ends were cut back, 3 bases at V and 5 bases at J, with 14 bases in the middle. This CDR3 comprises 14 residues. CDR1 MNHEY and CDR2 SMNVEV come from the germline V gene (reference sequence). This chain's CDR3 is CASSFRGWLDEQYF. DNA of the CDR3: TGTGCCAGCAGTTTTCGGGGGTGGTTGGACGAGCAGTACTTC.

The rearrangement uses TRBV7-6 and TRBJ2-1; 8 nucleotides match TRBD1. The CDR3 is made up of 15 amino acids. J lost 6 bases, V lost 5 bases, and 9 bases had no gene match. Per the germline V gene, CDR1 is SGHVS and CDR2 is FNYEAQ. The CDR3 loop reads CASSLGQGIVNEQFF. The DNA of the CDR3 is TGTGCCAGCAGCCTAGGACAGGGAATAGTCAATGAGCAGTTCTTC. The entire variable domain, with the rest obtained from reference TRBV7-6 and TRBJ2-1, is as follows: GAGVSQSPRYKVTKRGQDVALRCDPISGHVSLYWYRQALGQGPEFLTYFNYEAQQDKSGLPNDRFSAERPEGSISTLTIQRTEQRDSAMYRCASSLGQGIVNEQFFGPGTRLTVL.

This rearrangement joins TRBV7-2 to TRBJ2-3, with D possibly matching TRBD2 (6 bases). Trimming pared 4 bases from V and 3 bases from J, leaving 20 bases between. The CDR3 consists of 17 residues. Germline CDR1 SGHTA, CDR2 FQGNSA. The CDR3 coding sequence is TGTGCCAGCAGCTCGAATACCCCTGGCCGGGGGACAGATACGCAGTATTTT. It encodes CASSSNTPGRGTDTQYF.

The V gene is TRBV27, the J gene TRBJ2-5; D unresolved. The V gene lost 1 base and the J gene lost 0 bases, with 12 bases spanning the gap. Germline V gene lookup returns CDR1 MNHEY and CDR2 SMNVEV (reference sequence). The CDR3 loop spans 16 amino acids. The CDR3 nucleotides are TGTGCCAGCAGTTTATGGCCGCCTTTGGACCAAGAGACCCAGTACTTC. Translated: CASSLWPPLDQETQYF.

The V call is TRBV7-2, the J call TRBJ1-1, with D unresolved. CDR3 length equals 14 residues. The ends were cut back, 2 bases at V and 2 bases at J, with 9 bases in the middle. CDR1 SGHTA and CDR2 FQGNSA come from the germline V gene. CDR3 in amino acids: CASSLYSTNTEAFF. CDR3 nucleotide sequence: TGTGCCAGCAGCTTATACAGTACCAACACTGAAGCTTTCTTT.

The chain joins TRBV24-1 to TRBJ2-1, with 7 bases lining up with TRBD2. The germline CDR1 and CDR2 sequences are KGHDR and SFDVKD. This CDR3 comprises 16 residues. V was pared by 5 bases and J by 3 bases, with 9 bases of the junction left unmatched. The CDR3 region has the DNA TGTGCCACCAGTGGTTATGGGCCTAGCGGCTACAATGAGCAGTTCTTC. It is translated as CATSGYGPSGYNEQFF.